These 14 T cell receptor beta chains were sequenced from one sample in a study of blood T cell repertoires in COVID-19 (TCRdb year 2020). The library was generated by the immunoSEQ multiplex PCR assay. As stored in TCRdb, this immuneACCESS dataset retains in-frame rearrangements with V and J assigned. A fraction of the clones does not appear; measured against another copy, unresolved V genes explain less than half of the discrepancy, and the remainder lacks a known reason. Counted in this sample were fewer than 150,000 clones; roughly 87% of them appeared once. The ten largest clones capture roughly 8% of the sample. Material for sequencing was peripheral blood. These receptors were taken from a human donor in a cohort sampled during active COVID-19.

This sequence joins TRBV10-1 and TRBJ2-7; 7 bases agree with TRBD1. V shed 3 bases and J 1 base; nucleotides not matched to a gene: 3. This CDR3 region has 14 residues. CDR1 and CDR2 (germline): WNHNN, SYGVQD (reference sequence). The CDR3 sequence: CASSEVRGSYEQYF. In DNA form, the CDR3 reads TGCGCCAGCAGTGAAGTCAGGGGGTCCTACGAGCAGTACTTC.

The V call is TRBV25-1, the J call TRBJ2-7; 7 nucleotides line up with TRBD1. The V gene's germline CDR1 is MGHDK and CDR2 SYGVNS. Losses at the gene ends were 5 bases for V and 2 bases for J; bases not matched to a gene: 6. CDR3 length: 14 amino acids. CDR3 DNA sequence: TGTGCCAGCAGTCTCACAGGGGACCCCTACGAGCAGTACTTC. This gives the protein CASSLTGDPYEQYF.

The chain employs TRBV9 and TRBJ2-7, with D hard to call. This CDR3 has 14 residues. V was shortened by 2 bases and J by 0 bases, with 9 bases between the two germline ends. Germline V gene data show CDR1 as SGDLS and CDR2 as YYNGEE. The CDR3 reads CASSVVESSYEQYF. CDR3 sequence (DNA): TGTGCCAGCAGCGTTGTGGAGAGCTCCTACGAGCAGTACTTC.

Points on this clone: One end of the junction does not line up with germline, which may come from a read error. The chain joins TRBV5-4 to TRBJ1-1; possibly TRBD1 for D (5 bases). CDR1 is SGHNT and CDR2 is YYREEE in the germline V gene (reference sequence). The CDR3 consists of 14 residues. The chain's CDR3 is CASSLANNGGTGIF. As DNA, the CDR3 is TGTGCCAGCAGCTTGGCCAATAATGGAGGGACTGGGATTTTT.

The chain is built from TRBV7-2 and TRBJ2-7, with 7 bases matching TRBD2. This CDR3 is 14 amino acids long. Germline loops: CDR1 SGHTA, CDR2 FQGNSA. With V trimmed by 4 bases and J by 5 bases, 8 bases remained unmatched. CDR3: CASSWAGEEDEQYF. CDR3 in DNA: TGTGCCAGCAGCTGGGCGGGAGAGGAGGACGAGCAGTACTTC.

The count of this clone is one. The chain has TRBV10-2 and TRBJ2-7, with TRBD1 identical over 7 bases. J lost 2 bases, V lost 10 bases, and 20 bases had no gene match. The CDR3 has 17 residues. Germline loops: CDR1 WSHSY, CDR2 SAAADI. CDR3 protein: CATWDSLSPSGPYEQYF. CDR3 DNA: TGCGCCACTTGGGACAGTTTGTCCCCTTCAGGACCCTACGAGCAGTACTTC.

The chain uses TRBV23-1 and TRBJ1-3; 7 bases are a match to TRBD1. TRBV23-1 is designated an ORF whose function remains uncertain. With 0 bases clipped from V and 0 bases from J, the junction kept 11 bases outside the gene matches. CDR3 length: 19 amino acids. The CDR3 region has the DNA TGCGCCAGCAGTCAATCGGCGGACAGGTGGATAGGCTCTGGAAACACCATATATTTT. Translating it yields CASSQSADRWIGSGNTIYF.

The CDR3: CASSSLDRTVARGYTF. As DNA, the CDR3 is TGTGCCAGCAGCTCCCTGGACAGGACAGTCGCGAGGGGCTACACCTTC. This chain uses TRBV7-8 with TRBJ1-2; 7 nucleotides agree with TRBD1. The CDR3 runs to 16 residues. CDR1 SGHVS and CDR2 FQNEAQ come from the germline V gene. Trimming cost V 4 bases and J 8 bases; bases outside gene matches: 16.

DNA for the CDR3: TGTGCCAGCAGCTTGGGACTGTATAGCAATCAGCCCCAGCATTTT. Its protein is CASSLGLYSNQPQHF. The chain couples TRBV5-8 to TRBJ1-5, with no clear D. V lost 0 bases to trimming and J lost 0 bases, with 7 bases between them. The length of the CDR3 is 15 residues. CDR1 is SGHTS, CDR2 YDEGEE, per germline.

The chain recombines TRBV5-1 with TRBJ2-3, with D perhaps matching TRBD1 (6 bases). Deletions cut 3 bases from V and 10 bases from J, with 15 bases between. The CDR3 covers 13 residues. Germline CDR1 SGHRS, CDR2 YFSETQ. The CDR3: CASSYMDRAAQYF. DNA for the CDR3: TGCGCCAGCAGCTACATGGACAGAGCGGCGCAGTATTTT.

CDR3 bases: TGTGCCAGTAGTCCTCTGGACAGCAACAATGAGCAGTTCTTC. Translated, it gives CASSPLDSNNEQFF. The genes are TRBV19 and TRBJ2-1; D is perhaps TRBD1 (6 bases). The V end lost 5 bases, the J end lost 5 bases, and 13 bases lay between the germline ends. There are 14 residues in the CDR3. Germline-derived CDR1 and CDR2 are LNHDA and SQIVND (reference sequence).

This clone was seen only a few times. The genes are TRBV25-1 and TRBJ1-1, with D maybe TRBD1 (6 bases). The germline CDR1 and CDR2 sequences are MGHDK and SYGVNS. CDR3 length equals 13 residues. Trimming pared 5 bases from V and 3 bases from J, leaving 10 bases between. The CDR3 coding sequence is TGTGCCAGCAGTACAGGGCCCTACACTGAAGCTTTCTTT. Translating gives CASSTGPYTEAFF. Filled out from reference TRBV25-1 and TRBJ1-1, the complete variable domain reads EADIYQTPRYLVIGTGKKITLECSQTMGHDKMYWYQQDPGMELHLIHYSYGVNSTEKGDLSSESTVSRIRTEHFPLTLESARPSHTSQYLCASSTGPYTEAFFGQGTRLTVV.

J is TRBJ2-3 and V is TRBV27, with 11 bases that match TRBD2. V lost 2 bases, J lost 4 bases, and 11 bases stayed unmatched. Per germline, CDR1 MNHEY and CDR2 SMNVEV (reference sequence). CDR3 size: 18 residues. CDR3 loop: CASSLGVAGGPGSDTQYF. CDR3 in DNA: TGTGCCAGCAGTTTAGGGGTAGCGGGAGGGCCAGGGTCAGATACGCAGTATTTT.

This clone was recorded only once. This sequence joins TRBV11-3 and TRBJ2-2; 13 nucleotides agree with TRBD2. CDR3 size: 16 residues. Germline-derived CDR1 and CDR2 are SGHNT and YENEEA. The V segment lost 4 bases and the J segment 8 bases; nucleotides outside the gene matches: 7. CDR3 nucleotide sequence: TGTGCCAGCAGCTCACCGGGACTAGCGGGGCGAGGGGAGCTGTTTTTT. As protein: CASSSPGLAGRGELFF.